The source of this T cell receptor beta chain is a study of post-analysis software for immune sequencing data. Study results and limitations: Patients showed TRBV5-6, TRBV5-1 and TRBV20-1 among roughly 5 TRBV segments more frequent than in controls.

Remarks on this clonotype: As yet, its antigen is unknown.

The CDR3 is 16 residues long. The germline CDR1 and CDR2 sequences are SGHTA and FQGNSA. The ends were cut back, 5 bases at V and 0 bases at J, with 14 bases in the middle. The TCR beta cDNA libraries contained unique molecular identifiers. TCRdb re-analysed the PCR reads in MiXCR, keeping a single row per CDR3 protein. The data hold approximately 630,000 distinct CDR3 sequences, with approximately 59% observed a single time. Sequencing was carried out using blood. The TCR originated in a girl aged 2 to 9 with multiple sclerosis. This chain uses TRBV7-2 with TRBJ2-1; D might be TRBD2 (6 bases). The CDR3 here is CASSPGLAPSYNEQFF. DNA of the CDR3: TGTGCCAGCAGCCCTGGCCTAGCGCCCTCCTACAATGAGCAGTTCTTC.